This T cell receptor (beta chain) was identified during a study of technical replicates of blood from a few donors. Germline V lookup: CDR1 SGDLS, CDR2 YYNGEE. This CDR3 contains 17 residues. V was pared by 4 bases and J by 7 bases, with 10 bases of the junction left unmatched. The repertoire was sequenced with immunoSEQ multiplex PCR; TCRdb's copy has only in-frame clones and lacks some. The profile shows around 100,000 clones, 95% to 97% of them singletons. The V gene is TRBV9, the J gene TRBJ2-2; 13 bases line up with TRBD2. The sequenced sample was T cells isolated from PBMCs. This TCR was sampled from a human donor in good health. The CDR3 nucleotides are TGTGCCAGCAGCCCACGAGGGACTAGCGGGACGGACGGGGAGCTGTTTTTT. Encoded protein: CASSPRGTSGTDGELFF.